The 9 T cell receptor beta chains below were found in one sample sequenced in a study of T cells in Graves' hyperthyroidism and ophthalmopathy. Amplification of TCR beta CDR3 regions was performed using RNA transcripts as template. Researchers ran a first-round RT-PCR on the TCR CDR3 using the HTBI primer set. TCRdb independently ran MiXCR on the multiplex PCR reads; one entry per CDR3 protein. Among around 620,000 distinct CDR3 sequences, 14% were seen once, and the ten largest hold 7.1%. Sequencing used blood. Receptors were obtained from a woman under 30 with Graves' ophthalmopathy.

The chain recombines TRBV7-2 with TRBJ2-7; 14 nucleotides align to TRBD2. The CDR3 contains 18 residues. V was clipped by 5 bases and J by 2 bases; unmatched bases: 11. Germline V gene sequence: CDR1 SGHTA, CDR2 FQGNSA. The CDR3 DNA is TGTGCCAGCAGCATCACCGGGACTAGCGGGAGAGGTCCCTACGAGCAGTACTTC. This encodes CASSITGTSGRGPYEQYF.

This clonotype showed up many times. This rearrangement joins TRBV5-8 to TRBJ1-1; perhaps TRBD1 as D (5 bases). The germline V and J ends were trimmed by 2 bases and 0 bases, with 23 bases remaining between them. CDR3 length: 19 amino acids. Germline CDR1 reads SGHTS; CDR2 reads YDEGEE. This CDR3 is CASSFRPGVLQEMNTEAFF. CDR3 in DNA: TGTGCCAGCAGCTTTCGACCTGGCGTTTTACAGGAGATGAACACTGAAGCTTTCTTT.

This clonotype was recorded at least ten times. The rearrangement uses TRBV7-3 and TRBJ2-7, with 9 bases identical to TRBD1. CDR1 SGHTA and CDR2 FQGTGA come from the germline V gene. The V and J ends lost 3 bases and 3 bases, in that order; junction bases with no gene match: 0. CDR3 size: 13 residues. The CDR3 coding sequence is TGTGCCAGCAGCTTGACAGGGGGCTACGAGCAGTACTTC. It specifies CASSLTGGYEQYF.

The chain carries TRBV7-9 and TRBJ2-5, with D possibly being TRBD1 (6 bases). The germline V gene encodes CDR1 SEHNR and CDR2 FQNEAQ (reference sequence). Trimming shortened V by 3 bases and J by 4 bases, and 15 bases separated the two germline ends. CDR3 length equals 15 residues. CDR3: CASSLPGTPGETQYF. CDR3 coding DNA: TGTGCCAGCAGCTTGCCCGGGACACCGGGAGAGACCCAGTACTTC.

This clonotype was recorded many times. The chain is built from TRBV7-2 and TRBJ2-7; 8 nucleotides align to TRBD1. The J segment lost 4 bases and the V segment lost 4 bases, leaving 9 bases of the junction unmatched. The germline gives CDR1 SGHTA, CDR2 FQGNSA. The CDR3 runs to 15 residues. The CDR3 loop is CASSSPDRESYEQYF. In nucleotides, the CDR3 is TGTGCCAGCAGCTCACCGGACAGGGAGTCTTACGAGCAGTACTTC.

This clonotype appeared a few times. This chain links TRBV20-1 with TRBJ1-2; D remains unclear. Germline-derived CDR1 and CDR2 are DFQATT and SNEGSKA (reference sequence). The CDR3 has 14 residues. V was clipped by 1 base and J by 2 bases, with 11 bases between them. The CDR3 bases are TGCAGTGCTAGAGTCCACTCGGTAAACTATGGCTACACCTTC. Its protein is CSARVHSVNYGYTF.

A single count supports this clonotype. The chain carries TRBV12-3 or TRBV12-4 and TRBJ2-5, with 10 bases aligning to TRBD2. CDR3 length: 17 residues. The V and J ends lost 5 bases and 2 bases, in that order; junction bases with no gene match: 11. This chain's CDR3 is CASSGGEREGHQETQYF. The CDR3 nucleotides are TGTGCCAGCAGTGGGGGCGAGCGGGAGGGCCATCAAGAGACCCAGTACTTC.

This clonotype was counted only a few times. The chain's CDR3 is CASSRRGRGNEQFF. CDR3 bases: TGTGCCAGCAGCCGCCGGGGGCGGGGGAATGAGCAGTTCTTC. The chain combines TRBV6-2 or TRBV6-3 with TRBJ2-1; D might be TRBD2 (7 bases). The CDR3 runs to 14 residues. Trimming pared 6 bases from V and 7 bases from J, leaving 16 bases between. The germline V gene has CDR1 MNHEY and CDR2 SVGEGT.

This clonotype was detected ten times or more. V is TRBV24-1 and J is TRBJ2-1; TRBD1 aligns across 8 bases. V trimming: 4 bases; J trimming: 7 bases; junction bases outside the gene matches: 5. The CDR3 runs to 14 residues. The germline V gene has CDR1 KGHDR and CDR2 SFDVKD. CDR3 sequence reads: CATSERTGLNEQFF. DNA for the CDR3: TGTGCCACCAGTGAAAGGACAGGGCTTAATGAGCAGTTCTTC.